Sequencing of this TCR beta chain was carried out in a study of cytomegalovirus exposure and HLA in healthy donors. Study information: Caucasian-associated ancestry cluster membership applied to approximately 84% of nearly 400 genotyped donors.

The CDR3 length is 15 residues. Germline V gene sequence: CDR1 SGHVS, CDR2 FQNEAQ. V lost 8 bases to trimming and J lost 6 bases; unmatched junction nucleotides: 11. Findings of the study overall: Accurate predictions that matched the HLA-A and HLA-B alleles of most subjects were reportedly made from TCR beta sequences. A later analysis revealed that TCR association rates differed between HLA loci, peaking at DRB1 and bottoming out at HLA-C.

Details on this clone: Its antigen is still unknown.

The PCR was carried out with 60 Vbeta primers and 13 Jbeta primers. Some clones are missing from TCRdb's copy, which holds only in-frame ones; the method was immunoSEQ multiplex PCR. This sample has hundreds of thousands of clones, with around 76% found just once. The sequence came from a man aged 18 to 30 in good health and CMV-seronegative. The V call is TRBV7-8, the J call TRBJ2-7, with TRBD2 matching over 12 bases. The specimen sequenced was PBMCs. The CDR3 protein is CASRPSGRVLSEQYF. CDR3 bases: TGTGCCAGCCGACCTAGCGGGAGGGTATTGAGCGAGCAGTACTTC.